These 2 T cell receptor beta chains came from one sample sequenced in a study of T cell changes during pregnancy in multiple sclerosis. Sequencing used immunoSEQ multiplex PCR; TCRdb keeps in-frame clones, though not all of them. Of about 39,000 clones listed, roughly nine tenths are singletons. The sample here was CD4+ T cells from peripheral blood mononuclear cells, taken in the first trimester of pregnancy. These receptors all stem from a female donor in good health, enrolled as a control in a pregnancy study.

The chain carries TRBV6-6 and TRBJ1-5; no reliable D call. Germline V CDR1 and CDR2: MNHNY, SVGAGI (reference sequence). Between the trimmed V and J ends, which lost 7 bases and 7 bases, there was a span of 20 bases. The CDR3 contains 15 residues. CDR3 nucleotide sequence: TGTGCCAGCACCCGCGATGCGGCGGCGGGGCAGCCCCAGCATTTT. Translation gives CASTRDAAAGQPQHF.

The chain joins TRBV29-1 to TRBJ2-1, with 7 nucleotides matching TRBD2. The V and J ends lost 6 bases and 8 bases, in that order; junction bases with no gene match: 10. Germline assignment: CDR1 SQVTM and CDR2 ANQGSEA. The CDR3 length is 13 residues. The CDR3 DNA reads as TGCAGCGTCTTCTCAGGACTAGTCGATGAGCAGTTCTTC. Translated: CSVFSGLVDEQFF.